This T cell receptor (beta chain) was sequenced in a study of T-cell reconstitution after alpha-beta-depleted transplantation in children. Per germline, CDR1 KGHSH and CDR2 LQKENI. The CDR3 has 18 amino acids. V gave up 3 bases and J gave up 5 bases; unmatched junction bases: 11. Unique molecular identifiers tagged the TCRbeta library. In TCRdb, the PCR reads were re-called with MiXCR into one record per CDR3 protein. The table has about 830,000 distinct CDR3 sequences, about 15% seen once. General observations from the study: Reports say that about two months after transplant, the alpha-beta T cells came out of several hundred graft clones that had expanded.

On this clonotype: The antigen remains undetermined.

This receptor was identified in a male patient aged 10 to 17 who had a stem cell transplant for acute lymphoblastic leukemia, so the T cells may come from the graft donor. The material was PBMCs, mostly from graft donor cells, obtained 360 days after TCRalphabeta/CD19-depleted stem cell transplant. The rearrangement joins TRBV18 to TRBJ2-5; 14 bases agree with TRBD2. The CDR3 DNA sequence: TGTGCCAGCTCACCCTTGAAGGGACTAGCGGGAGTCCGGGAGACCCAGTACTTC. Amino acid sequence: CASSPLKGLAGVRETQYF.